These 30 T cell receptor beta chains share one sample of origin, sequenced in a study of T cell responses to AZD1222 COVID-19 vaccine (dated by TCRdb to 2020 to 2022). Libraries were made using the immunoSEQ multiplex PCR assay. Held by TCRdb, this immuneACCESS table contains in-frame sequences only and omits some clones. Under half of the omission traces to an unresolved V gene where checked; the cause of the rest is unknown. In this sample the table shows about 160,000 clones, about 92% of which occur a single time. The leading ten clones occupy under 1.2% of the sample. The time point tag for this specimen amounts to: about 28 days (+/-7) after the second vaccine dose. The sample here was peripheral blood, taken 28 days after the second AZD1222 dose. These receptors were obtained from an adult who received the AZD1222 COVID-19 vaccine.

V gene TRBV5-1 combines with J gene TRBJ1-4; no definite D call. The CDR3 runs 13 residues. From germline, CDR1 is SGHRS and CDR2 YFSETQ. Deletions cut 5 bases from V and 0 bases from J, with 5 bases between. CDR3 amino acids: CASSETTNEKLFF. The CDR3 DNA reads TGCGCCAGCAGTGAAACAACTAATGAAAAACTGTTTTTT.

The chain is built from TRBV15 and TRBJ1-3; D not certain. Trimming shortened V by 0 bases and J by 0 bases, and 9 bases separated the two germline ends. The CDR3 is 16 residues long. CDR1 is LNHNV, CDR2 YYDKDF, per germline (reference sequence). The CDR3 DNA sequence: TGTGCCACCAGCAGAGAGGCTCCCTACTCTGGAAACACCATATATTTT. Amino acids: CATSREAPYSGNTIYF.

This clone was seen once. This chain links TRBV9 with TRBJ1-1, with TRBD1 identical over 11 bases. The CDR3 runs to 16 residues. In germline, CDR1 is SGDLS, CDR2 YYNGEE. V dropped 3 bases and J dropped 7; count of bases not matched to a gene: 11. The CDR3 spells CASSERTGGGFVEAFF. CDR3 DNA sequence: TGTGCCAGCAGCGAGAGGACAGGGGGCGGCTTCGTTGAAGCTTTCTTT.

V usage is TRBV7-6 and J usage is TRBJ1-6; 7 nucleotides match TRBD1. The CDR3 extends over 15 amino acids. V trimming: 5 bases; J trimming: 8 bases; junction bases outside the gene matches: 9. Germline V CDR1 and CDR2: SGHVS, FNYEAQ. DNA of the CDR3: TGTGCCAGCAGCCCAGGGGGGGGTACGCATTCACCCCTCCACTTT. Its protein is CASSPGGGTHSPLHF.

The J gene is TRBJ1-1, the V gene TRBV27; D is undetermined. Germline V gene sequence: CDR1 MNHEY, CDR2 SMNVEV (reference sequence). The CDR3 has 11 amino acids. V was pared by 7 bases and J by 4 bases, with 7 bases between. Here the CDR3 DNA reads TGTGCCAGCAACGAAGGCACTGAAGCTTTCTTT. Translating it yields CASNEGTEAFF.

The rearrangement links TRBV10-3 to TRBJ2-2, with D tentatively TRBD1 (6 bases). The CDR3 loop spans 15 amino acids. Trimming left V 6 bases short and J 3 bases short, with 14 bases between. Germline CDR1 is ENHRY and CDR2 is SYGVKD. CDR3 nucleotides: TGTGCCATCAGAGAGGGGTCAGGGGACACCGGGGAGCTGTTTTTT. This translates into CAIREGSGDTGELFF.

The chain employs TRBV5-6 and TRBJ1-3; D gene uncertain. The germline V and J ends were trimmed by 3 bases and 4 bases, with 8 bases remaining between them. The germline V gene has CDR1 SGHDT and CDR2 YYEEEE. CDR3 size: 13 residues. CDR3 bases: TGTGCCAGCAGCTGGGCGTCCGGAAACACCATATATTTT. It is translated as CASSWASGNTIYF. Based on the CDR3 plus reference TRBV5-6 and TRBJ1-3, the full variable domain is DAGVTQSPTHLIKTRGQQVTLRCSPKSGHDTVSWYQQALGQGPQFIFQYYEEEERQRGNFPDRFSGHQFPNYSSELNVNALLLGDSALYLCASSWASGNTIYFGEGSWLTVV.

CDR3 nucleotide sequence: TGTGCCACCAGCAGAGATGAAATAGGACTAGGCGATGGTGAGCAGTTCTTC. Amino acids: CATSRDEIGLGDGEQFF. V is TRBV15 and J is TRBJ2-1; the match to TRBD2 covers 7 bases. Germline CDR1 reads LNHNV; CDR2 reads YYDKDF (reference sequence). This CDR3 has 17 residues. J was trimmed by 9 bases and V by 0 bases; bases with no gene match: 14.

This clone was detected once. The chain links TRBV9 to TRBJ2-3, with D perhaps TRBD1 (5 bases). Looked up from germline, CDR1 is SGDLS and CDR2 is YYNGEE. Trimming took off 0 bases at V and 0 bases at J, with 11 bases between the two ends. This CDR3 has 16 residues. The CDR3 DNA sequence: TGTGCCAGCAGCGTAGATTGGACAACTAGCACAGATACGCAGTATTTT. Translation: CASSVDWTTSTDTQYF.

This clone has just a few counts. The genes are TRBV9 and TRBJ1-2; D gene ambiguous. The CDR3 spans 15 residues. V was cut by 5 bases and J by 0 bases, with 14 bases left in between. Germline lookup yields CDR1 SGDLS and CDR2 YYNGEE. Here the CDR3 reads CASRLNLGPNYGYTF. The CDR3 bases are TGTGCCAGCAGACTAAACCTCGGCCCTAACTATGGCTACACCTTC.

The chain combines TRBV6-1 with TRBJ2-3; D is tentatively TRBD1 or TRBD2 (6 bases each). V was pared by 8 bases and J by 5 bases, with 11 bases between. The germline CDR1 and CDR2 sequences are MNHNS and SASEGT. The CDR3 spans 12 residues. The CDR3 region is CASGGQGDTQYF. The DNA of the CDR3 is TGTGCCAGCGGGGGGCAAGGAGATACGCAGTATTTT.

The chain employs TRBV7-7 and TRBJ2-1, with 8 bases that match TRBD2. Germline CDR1 is SSHAT and CDR2 is FNYEAQ (reference sequence). The V segment lost 1 base and the J segment 9 bases; nucleotides outside the gene matches: 8. The CDR3 spans 15 residues. In DNA, the CDR3 is TGTGCCAGCAGCTTAGAGACGGGGGGGCTGAGTGAGCAGTTCTTC. This translates into CASSLETGGLSEQFF.

V and J are TRBV18 and TRBJ2-7; 9 bases are shared with TRBD2. Germline trimming cut 5 bases from V and 5 bases from J; bases unmatched to any gene: 4. This CDR3 is built from 13 residues. Looked up from germline, CDR1 is KGHSH and CDR2 is LQKENI. In DNA, the CDR3 is TGTGCCAGCTCAGCCGGGACTAGCAACGAGCAGTACTTC. Protein sequence: CASSAGTSNEQYF. Full variable domain (outside the CDR3, taken from reference TRBV18 and TRBJ2-7): NAGVMQNPRHLVRRRGQEARLRCSPMKGHSHVYWYRQLPEEGLKFMVYLQKENIIDESGMPKERFSAEFPKEGPSILRIQQVVRGDSAAYFCASSAGTSNEQYFGPGTRLTVT.

The V call is TRBV7-9, the J call TRBJ1-5; 8 nucleotides line up with TRBD1. Germline V lookup: CDR1 SEHNR, CDR2 FQNEAQ (reference sequence). Unmatched junction bases numbered 8, after V lost 4 bases and J lost 6 bases. There are 15 residues in the CDR3. CDR3 region: CASSSTGDFGQPQHF. The CDR3 DNA reads TGTGCCAGCAGCTCGACAGGGGATTTTGGTCAGCCCCAGCATTTT.

The J gene is TRBJ2-7, the V gene TRBV6-5, with D maybe TRBD1 (6 bases). Trimming stripped 4 bases from V and 1 base from J, with 11 bases between. The CDR3 has 14 residues. Germline CDR1 is MNHEY and CDR2 is SVGAGI. CDR3 bases: TGTGCCAGCAGTTTCGGACAGACATCCTACGAGCAGTACTTC. Its protein is CASSFGQTSYEQYF.

In its sample, this clone was seen once. The chain employs TRBV6-6 and TRBJ1-5, with 8 positions matching TRBD1. Losses at the gene ends were 2 bases for V and 1 base for J; bases not matched to a gene: 4. Germline V gene lookup returns CDR1 MNHNY and CDR2 SVGAGI (reference sequence). The CDR3 consists of 16 residues. CDR3 loop: CASSYRQGPSNQPQHF. Here the CDR3 DNA reads TGTGCCAGCAGTTACCGACAGGGGCCGAGCAATCAGCCCCAGCATTTT.

The V and J genes are TRBV27 and TRBJ1-5, with D unresolved. From germline, CDR1 is MNHEY and CDR2 SMNVEV (reference sequence). The CDR3 loop spans 13 amino acids. The V end lost 2 bases, the J end lost 0 bases, and 2 bases lay between the germline ends. CDR3 amino acids: CASSLISNQPQHF. The DNA for the CDR3 is TGTGCCAGCAGTTTAATTAGCAATCAGCCCCAGCATTTT.

A single count supports this clone. This sequence joins TRBV11-2 and TRBJ1-6; unclear D gene. The CDR3 length is 14 residues. Per the germline V gene, CDR1 is SGHAT and CDR2 is FQNNGV. V was clipped by 5 bases and J by 6 bases, with 11 bases between them. CDR3 amino acids: CASSHPDRNSPLHF. CDR3 DNA sequence: TGTGCCAGCAGCCACCCGGACCGTAATTCACCCCTCCACTTT.

This sequence joins TRBV27 and TRBJ2-1; weak D call: TRBD1 (5 bases). Per germline, CDR1 MNHEY and CDR2 SMNVEV (reference sequence). V lost 6 bases and J 2 bases, leaving 11 bases between the germline ends. CDR3 length: 14 residues. The CDR3: CASRSGNPYNEQFF. In nucleotides, the CDR3 is TGTGCCAGCAGATCAGGGAACCCCTACAATGAGCAGTTCTTC.

The V gene is TRBV10-3, the J gene TRBJ1-4; D gene unclear. The V end was cut by 3 bases, the J end by 0 bases, with 5 bases between. This CDR3 region has 14 residues. Germline-derived CDR1 and CDR2 are ENHRY and SYGVKD. The CDR3 loop is CAISEYATNEKLFF. The CDR3 nucleotides read TGTGCCATCAGTGAATATGCAACTAATGAAAAACTGTTTTTT.

The chain is built from TRBV4-1 and TRBJ2-3; D is uncertain. Germline V CDR1 and CDR2: MGHRA, YSYEKL. The CDR3 covers 17 residues. V dropped 2 bases and J dropped 6 bases, with 21 bases sitting between them. The DNA of the CDR3 is TGCGCCAGCAGCCAACTTGATATGGGGTTTGCTTCGGATACGCAGTATTTT. Protein: CASSQLDMGFASDTQYF.

A note on this clone: Other DNA sequences within the sample encode an identical CDR3. This chain joins TRBV28 and TRBJ1-2, with 8 positions matching TRBD1. CDR1 is MDHEN and CDR2 is SYDVKM in the germline V gene. This CDR3 contains 15 residues. Trimming removed 5 bases from V and 5 bases from J; junction bases left unmatched: 10. The CDR3 DNA reads as TGTGCCAGCAGTCCGGGACAGGCTACGTTTTATGGCTACACCTTC. Residues: CASSPGQATFYGYTF.

This chain joins TRBV20-1 and TRBJ1-5; 9 nucleotides line up with TRBD1. The germline V gene encodes CDR1 DFQATT and CDR2 SNEGSKA (reference sequence). V gave up 3 bases and J gave up 7 bases; unmatched junction bases: 13. CDR3 length: 16 residues. CDR3 amino acids: CSASVYGGTGQQPQHF. The CDR3 bases are TGCAGTGCTAGTGTTTACGGGGGGACAGGGCAACAGCCCCAGCATTTT.

The rearrangement links TRBV18 to TRBJ1-3; D is ambiguous. Germline V lookup: CDR1 KGHSH, CDR2 LQKENI. The CDR3 is 15 amino acids. V was cut by 5 bases and J by 1 base, with 12 bases left in between. The CDR3 spells CASSRDHGSGNTIYF. For the CDR3, the DNA is TGTGCCAGCTCAAGGGATCATGGGTCTGGAAACACCATATATTTT.

V is TRBV11-2 and J is TRBJ2-7; D not certain. V was shortened by 4 bases and J by 2 bases, with 15 bases between the two germline ends. The germline V gene encodes CDR1 SGHAT and CDR2 FQNNGV. The CDR3 loop spans 15 amino acids. The CDR3 region is CASSSPKGRPYEQYF. The CDR3, as DNA: TGTGCCAGCAGCTCCCCAAAGGGCCGACCCTACGAGCAGTACTTC.

This chain connects TRBV19 to TRBJ1-4, with 8 bases aligning to TRBD1. The germline CDR1 and CDR2 sequences are LNHDA and SQIVND (reference sequence). This CDR3 is built from 14 residues. The V gene end was trimmed by 2 bases and the J gene end by 8 bases; junction bases not matched to a gene: 4. The CDR3 reads CASSISGGLEKLFF. CDR3 DNA: TGTGCCAGTAGTATATCAGGGGGCTTGGAAAAACTGTTTTTT.

The genes are TRBV7-8 and TRBJ1-5, with D unclear. Trimming removed 3 bases at V and 5 bases at J, with 11 bases between. Germline CDR1 is SGHVS and CDR2 is FQNEAQ. This CDR3 has 14 amino acids. Here the CDR3 DNA reads TGTGCCAGCAGCTTTACGGGGATAGATCAGCCCCAGCATTTT. Translating it yields CASSFTGIDQPQHF.

V and J are TRBV29-1 and TRBJ1-1; D remains ambiguous. This CDR3 contains 10 residues. Germline V gives CDR1 SQVTM, CDR2 ANQGSEA. V was trimmed by 7 bases and J by 5 bases, leaving 8 bases between them. The CDR3 coding sequence is TGCAGCGCTAGGGTGACTGAAGCTTTCTTT. It encodes CSARVTEAFF. Supplemented by reference TRBV29-1 and TRBJ1-1, the full variable domain reads SAVISQKPSRDICQRGTSLTIQCQVDSQVTMMFWYRQQPGQSLTLIATANQGSEATYESGFVIDKFPISRPNLTFSTLTVSNMSPEDSSIYLCSARVTEAFFGQGTRLTVV.

The chain has TRBV2 and TRBJ1-2; TRBD1 aligns across 11 bases. CDR3 length equals 13 residues. J was trimmed by 7 bases and V by 4 bases; bases with no gene match: 2. Germline V lookup: CDR1 SNHLY, CDR2 FYNNEI. Here the CDR3 DNA reads TGTGCCAGCAGTGGAGGACAGGGGGCTGGCTACACCTTC. The encoded protein is CASSGGQGAGYTF. The variable domain in full, completed from reference TRBV2 and TRBJ1-2, reads EPEVTQTPSHQVTQMGQEVILRCVPISNHLYFYWYRQILGQKVEFLVSFYNNEISEKSEIFDDQFSVERPDGSNFTLKIRSTKLEDSAMYFCASSGGQGAGYTFGSGTRLTVV.

A few counts support this clone. The rearrangement links TRBV6-2 or TRBV6-3 to TRBJ1-2; TRBD1 matches at 9 bases. Trimming cost V 5 bases and J 6 bases; bases outside gene matches: 4. The CDR3 has 13 residues. Germline CDR1 MNHEY, CDR2 SVGEGT. This chain's CDR3 is CASSNRGQDGYTF. The DNA for the CDR3 is TGTGCCAGCAGTAACAGGGGGCAGGATGGCTACACCTTC.